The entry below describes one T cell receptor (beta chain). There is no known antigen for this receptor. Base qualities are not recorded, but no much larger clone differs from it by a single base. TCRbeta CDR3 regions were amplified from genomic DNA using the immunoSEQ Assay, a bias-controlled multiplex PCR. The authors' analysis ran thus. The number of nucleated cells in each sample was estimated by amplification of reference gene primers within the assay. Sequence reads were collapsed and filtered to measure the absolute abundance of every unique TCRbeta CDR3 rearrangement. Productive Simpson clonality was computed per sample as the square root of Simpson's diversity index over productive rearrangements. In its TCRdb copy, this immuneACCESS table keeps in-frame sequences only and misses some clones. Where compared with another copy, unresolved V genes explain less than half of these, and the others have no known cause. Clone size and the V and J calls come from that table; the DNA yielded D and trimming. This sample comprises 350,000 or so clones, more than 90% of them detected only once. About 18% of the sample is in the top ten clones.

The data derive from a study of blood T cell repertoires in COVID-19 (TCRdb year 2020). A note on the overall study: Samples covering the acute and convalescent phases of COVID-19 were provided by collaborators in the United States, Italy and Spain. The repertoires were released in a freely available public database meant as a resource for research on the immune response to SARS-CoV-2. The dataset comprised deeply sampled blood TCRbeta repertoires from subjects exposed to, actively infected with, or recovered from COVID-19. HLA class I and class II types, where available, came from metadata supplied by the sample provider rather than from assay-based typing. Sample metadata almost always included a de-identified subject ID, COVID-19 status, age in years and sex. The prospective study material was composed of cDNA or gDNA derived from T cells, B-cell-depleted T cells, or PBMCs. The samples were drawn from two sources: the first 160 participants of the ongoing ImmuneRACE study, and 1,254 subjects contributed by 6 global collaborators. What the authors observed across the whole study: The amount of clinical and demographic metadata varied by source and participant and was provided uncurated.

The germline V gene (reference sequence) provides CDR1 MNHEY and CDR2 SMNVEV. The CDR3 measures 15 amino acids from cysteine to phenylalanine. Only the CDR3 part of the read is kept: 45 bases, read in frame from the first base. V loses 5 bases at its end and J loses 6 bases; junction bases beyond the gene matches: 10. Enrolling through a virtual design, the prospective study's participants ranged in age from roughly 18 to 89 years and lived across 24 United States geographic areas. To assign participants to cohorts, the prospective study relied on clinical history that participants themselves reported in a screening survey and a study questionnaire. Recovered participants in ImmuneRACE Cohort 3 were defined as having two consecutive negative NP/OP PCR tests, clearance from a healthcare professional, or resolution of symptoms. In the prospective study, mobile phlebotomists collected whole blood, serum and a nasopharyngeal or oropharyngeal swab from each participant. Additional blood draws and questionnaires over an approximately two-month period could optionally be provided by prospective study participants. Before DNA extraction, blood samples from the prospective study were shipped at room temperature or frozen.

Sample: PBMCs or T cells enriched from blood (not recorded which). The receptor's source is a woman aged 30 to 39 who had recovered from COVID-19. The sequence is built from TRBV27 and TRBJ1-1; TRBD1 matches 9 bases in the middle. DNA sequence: TGTGCCAGCAGTACAAAACAGGGGGCAACGGCTGAAGCTTTCTTT. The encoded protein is CASSTKQGATAEAFF.